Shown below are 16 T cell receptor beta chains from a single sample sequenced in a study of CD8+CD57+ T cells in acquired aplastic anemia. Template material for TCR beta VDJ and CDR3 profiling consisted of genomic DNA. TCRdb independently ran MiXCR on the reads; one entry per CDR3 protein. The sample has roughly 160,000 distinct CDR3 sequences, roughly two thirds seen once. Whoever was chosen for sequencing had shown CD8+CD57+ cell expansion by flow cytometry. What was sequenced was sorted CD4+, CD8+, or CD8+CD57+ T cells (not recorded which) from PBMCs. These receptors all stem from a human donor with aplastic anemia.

The chain's CDR3 is CASSLERLAPNEQFF. The CDR3 DNA is TGTGCCAGCAGCTTAGAGAGGCTAGCCCCCAATGAGCAGTTCTTC. This chain uses TRBV7-9 with TRBJ2-1, with a tentative D call TRBD2 (5 bases). Between the trimmed V and J ends, which lost 1 base and 6 bases, there was a span of 13 bases. The CDR3 contains 15 residues. Germline CDR1 and CDR2: SEHNR and FQNEAQ (reference sequence).

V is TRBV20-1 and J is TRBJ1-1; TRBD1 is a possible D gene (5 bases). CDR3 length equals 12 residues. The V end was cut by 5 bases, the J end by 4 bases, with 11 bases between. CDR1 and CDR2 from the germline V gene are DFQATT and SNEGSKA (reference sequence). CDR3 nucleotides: TGCAGTGCTGGGGGGGGGGGCACTGAAGCTTTCTTT. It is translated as CSAGGGGTEAFF.

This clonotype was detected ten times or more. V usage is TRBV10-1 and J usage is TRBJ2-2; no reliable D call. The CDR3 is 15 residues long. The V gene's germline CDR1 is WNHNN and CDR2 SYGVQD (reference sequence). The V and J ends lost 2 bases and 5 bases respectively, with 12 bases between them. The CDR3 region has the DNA TGCGCCAGCAGTGAGGAAGGGTTGGGAACCGGGGAGCTGTTTTTT. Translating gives CASSEEGLGTGELFF.

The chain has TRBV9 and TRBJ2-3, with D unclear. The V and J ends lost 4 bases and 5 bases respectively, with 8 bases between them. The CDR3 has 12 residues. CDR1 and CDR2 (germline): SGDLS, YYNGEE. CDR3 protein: CASSLREDTQYF. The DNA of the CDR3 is TGTGCCAGCAGCCTAAGGGAAGATACGCAGTATTTT.

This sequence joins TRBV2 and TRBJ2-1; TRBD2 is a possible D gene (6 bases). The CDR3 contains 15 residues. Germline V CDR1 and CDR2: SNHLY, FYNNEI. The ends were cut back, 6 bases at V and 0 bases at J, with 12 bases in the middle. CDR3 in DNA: TGTGCCAGCAGCGTAGGCGGGAACTCCTACAATGAGCAGTTCTTC. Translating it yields CASSVGGNSYNEQFF.

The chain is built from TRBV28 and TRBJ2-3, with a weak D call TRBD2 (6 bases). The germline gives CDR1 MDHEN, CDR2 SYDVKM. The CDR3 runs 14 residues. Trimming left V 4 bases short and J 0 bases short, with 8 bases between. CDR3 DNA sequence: TGTGCCAGCAGTTGGGGGGTAAGCACAGATACGCAGTATTTT. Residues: CASSWGVSTDTQYF.

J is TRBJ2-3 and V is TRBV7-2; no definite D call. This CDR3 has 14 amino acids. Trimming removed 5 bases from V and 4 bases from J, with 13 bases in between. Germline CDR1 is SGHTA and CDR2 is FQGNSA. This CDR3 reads CASSDIVISDTQYF. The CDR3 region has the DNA TGTGCCAGCAGCGATATAGTGATTTCAGATACGCAGTATTTT.

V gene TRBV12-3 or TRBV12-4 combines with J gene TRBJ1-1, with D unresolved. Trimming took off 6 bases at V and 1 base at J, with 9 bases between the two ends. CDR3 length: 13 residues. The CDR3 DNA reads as TGTGCCAGCAGCCGGACCCAGAACACTGAAGCTTTCTTT. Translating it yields CASSRTQNTEAFF.

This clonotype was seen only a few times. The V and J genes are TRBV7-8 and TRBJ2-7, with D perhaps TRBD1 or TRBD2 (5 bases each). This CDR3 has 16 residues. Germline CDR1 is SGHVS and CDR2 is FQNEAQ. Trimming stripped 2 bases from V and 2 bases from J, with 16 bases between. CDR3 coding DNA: TGTGCCAGCAGCTTACGGAGCGGCCAGACAGCCTACGAGCAGTACTTC. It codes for CASSLRSGQTAYEQYF.

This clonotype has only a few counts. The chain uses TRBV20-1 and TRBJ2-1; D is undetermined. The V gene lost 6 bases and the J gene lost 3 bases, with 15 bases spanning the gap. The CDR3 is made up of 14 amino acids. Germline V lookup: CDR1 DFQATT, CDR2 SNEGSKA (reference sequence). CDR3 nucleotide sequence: TGCAGTGCCAGCAGTGCCGAGGACTACAATGAGCAGTTCTTC. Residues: CSASSAEDYNEQFF.

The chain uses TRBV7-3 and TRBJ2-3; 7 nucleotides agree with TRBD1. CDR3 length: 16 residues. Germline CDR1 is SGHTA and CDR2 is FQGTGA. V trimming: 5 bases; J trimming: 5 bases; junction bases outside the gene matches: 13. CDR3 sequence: CASSTTGYVIGDTQYF. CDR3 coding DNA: TGTGCCAGCAGCACGACAGGGTACGTCATAGGAGATACGCAGTATTTT.

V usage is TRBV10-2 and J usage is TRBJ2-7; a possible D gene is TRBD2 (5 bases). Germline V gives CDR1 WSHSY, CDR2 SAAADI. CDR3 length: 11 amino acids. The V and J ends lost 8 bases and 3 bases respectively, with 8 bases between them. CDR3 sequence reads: CASSGIYEQYF. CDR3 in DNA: TGCGCCAGCTCGGGGATCTACGAGCAGTACTTC.

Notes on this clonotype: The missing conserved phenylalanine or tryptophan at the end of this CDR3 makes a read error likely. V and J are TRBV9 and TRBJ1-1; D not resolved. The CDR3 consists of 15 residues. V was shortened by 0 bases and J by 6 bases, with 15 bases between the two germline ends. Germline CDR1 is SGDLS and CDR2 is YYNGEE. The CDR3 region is CASSVATEASAEAFL. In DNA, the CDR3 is TGTGCCAGCAGCGTAGCCACAGAGGCCTCGGCTGAAGCTTTCCTT.

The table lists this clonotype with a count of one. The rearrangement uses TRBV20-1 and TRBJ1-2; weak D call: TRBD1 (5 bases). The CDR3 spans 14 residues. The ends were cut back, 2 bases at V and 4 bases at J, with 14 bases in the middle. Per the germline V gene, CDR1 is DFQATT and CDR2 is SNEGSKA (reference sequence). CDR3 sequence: CSARYVDRFYGYTF. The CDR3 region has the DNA TGCAGTGCTAGATATGTAGACAGATTCTATGGCTACACCTTC.

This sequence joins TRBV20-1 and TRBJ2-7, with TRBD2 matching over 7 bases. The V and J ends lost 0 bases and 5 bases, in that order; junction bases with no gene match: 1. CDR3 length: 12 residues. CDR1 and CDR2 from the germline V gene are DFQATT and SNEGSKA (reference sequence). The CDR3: CSAREGGDEQYF. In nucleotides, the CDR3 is TGCAGTGCTAGAGAGGGAGGGGACGAGCAGTACTTC.

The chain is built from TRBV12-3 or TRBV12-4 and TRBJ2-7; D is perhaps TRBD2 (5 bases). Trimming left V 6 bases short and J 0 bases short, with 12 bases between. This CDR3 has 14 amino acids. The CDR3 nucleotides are TGTGCCAGCAGGATAGCGTCAAGCTCCTACGAGCAGTACTTC. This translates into CASRIASSSYEQYF.